This T cell receptor (beta chain) was observed in a study of blood T cell repertoires in COVID-19. The trim removed 3 bases at V and 5 bases at J, leaving 15 bases unmatched. The CDR3 extends over 20 amino acids. Looked up from germline, CDR1 is LGHDT and CDR2 is YNNKEL (reference sequence). Seattle-derived patients entered the study during active infection and were followed longitudinally. Original methodology: For nucleated cells, counts were estimated from reference gene primer amplification. The table came from immunoSEQ multiplex PCR; TCRdb's copy has only in-frame clones and leaves some out. Clone size and the V and J calls come from that table; the DNA yielded D and trimming. The table includes 40,000 to 60,000 clones, more than 75% detected once.

The chain is built from TRBV3-1 (or the pseudogene TRBV3-2) and TRBJ2-5, with 16 bases that match TRBD2. Sequencing used peripheral blood. This receptor was identified in a woman aged 80 or over with COVID-19, enrolled during active disease. The CDR3 loop is CASSHLPPGLAGGFGETQYF. DNA of the CDR3: TGTGCCAGCAGCCACCTGCCCCCGGGACTAGCGGGGGGGTTCGGGGAGACCCAGTACTTC.